This TCR beta chain came from a study of blood T cell repertoires in COVID-19 (dated by TCRdb to about 2020). As for the study more broadly: The collaborator samples originated in the United States, Italy and Spain and spanned the acute and convalescent phases of COVID-19. Deeply sampled blood TCRbeta repertoires from subjects exposed to, actively infected with, or recovered from COVID-19 were included in the dataset. The repertoires were made available in a free public database intended to serve as a resource for research on the immune response to SARS-CoV-2. The samples were drawn from the first 160 participants of the ongoing ImmuneRACE study and from some 1,300 subjects provided by 6 global collaborators. The material from the prospective study consisted of cDNA or gDNA derived from T cells, B-cell-depleted T cells, or PBMCs. Where available, HLA class I and class II types were taken from metadata supplied by the sample provider and were not determined by assay-based typing. The sample metadata nearly always contained a de-identified subject ID, COVID-19 status, age in years and sex.

TCRbeta CDR3 regions were amplified from genomic DNA using the immunoSEQ Assay, a bias-controlled multiplex PCR. In the source study's methods: The number of nucleated cells in each sample was estimated by amplification of reference gene primers within the assay. Sequence reads were collapsed and filtered to measure the absolute abundance of every unique TCRbeta CDR3 rearrangement. For each sample, productive Simpson clonality was calculated as the square root of Simpson's diversity index across productive rearrangements. Not all clones reach the TCRdb copy of this immuneACCESS table, which keeps in-frame sequences only. Checked studies attribute under half of the gap to unresolved V genes and leave the rest unexplained. Clonal size and the V and J genes are those of that table, whereas D and trimming came from the DNA. The sample table contains about 430,000 clones; only one count was recorded for over 75% of them. The ten top clones hold 1% to 1.3% of the sample.

Participants in the prospective study were enrolled through a virtual design, were aged about 18 to 100 years, and lived in roughly 24 United States geographic areas. In the prospective study, participants were assigned to cohorts based on the clinical history participants reported in a screening survey and a study questionnaire. ImmuneRACE Cohort 3 recovered participants were defined by two consecutive negative NP/OP PCR tests, healthcare professional clearance, or symptom resolution. In the prospective study, whole blood, serum and a nasopharyngeal or oropharyngeal swab were collected from each participant by mobile phlebotomists. Participants in the prospective study had the option to provide additional blood draws and questionnaires over a roughly two-month period. Prospective study blood samples were shipped either frozen or at room temperature before DNA extraction. A remark on this clone: Its cognate antigen has yet to be identified. Base-call qualities are not available, and no considerably larger clone is one nucleotide away.

From its cysteine to its phenylalanine, the CDR3 spans 13 amino acids. Only the CDR3 part of the read is kept: 39 bases, read in frame from the first base. V is clipped by 6 bases and J by 5 bases, and the sequence between their germline boundaries is 13 bases long. From the germline V gene (reference sequence), CDR1 is LNHDA and CDR2 is SQIVND. Overall study outcomes, separate from this receptor: Clinical and demographic metadata were provided uncurated, with the amount varying by source and participant.

In this chain, TRBV19 is recombined with TRBJ1-2, with the D gene not clear enough to name. This receptor was identified in a man aged 30-40 years who had recovered from COVID-19. Material for sequencing was PBMCs or T cells enriched from blood (not recorded which). The DNA is as follows: TGTGCCAGTAGCCCAAAGGGAGATTATGGCTACACCTTC. Its protein reads: CASSPKGDYGYTF.